These 2 T cell receptor beta chains originate from one sample sequenced in a study of PD-1 blockade in classical Hodgkin lymphoma. This table comes from immunoSEQ multiplex PCR, and its TCRdb copy is limited to in-frame clones, with some not included. The table has 70,000 to 85,000 clones, just over 90% seen once; the top ten hold approximately 8%. Every one of the patients relapsed after autologous stem cell transplantation (brentuximab vedotin exposure was variable). The input for sequencing was peripheral blood mononuclear cells (PBMCs), taken at baseline. The receptors shown here come from a human donor with classical Hodgkin lymphoma.

As DNA, the CDR3 is TGTGCCAGCAGTTTATCTGGGCGTCTGGACGTTGAAGCTTTCTTT. Translation: CASSLSGRLDVEAFF. The chain couples TRBV27 to TRBJ1-1; unclear D gene. The CDR3 is 15 residues long. The germline V gene has CDR1 MNHEY and CDR2 SMNVEV (reference sequence). Trimming removed 0 bases from V and 7 bases from J, with 15 bases in between.

This clone was counted between two and nine times. The chain employs TRBV18 and TRBJ1-1; 7 bases are shared with TRBD1. Germline CDR1 is KGHSH and CDR2 is LQKENI. Trimming cost V 4 bases and J 3 bases; bases outside gene matches: 2. This CDR3 is built from 13 residues. CDR3 sequence reads: CASSRQGDTEAFF. For the CDR3, the DNA is TGTGCCAGCTCACGACAGGGTGACACTGAAGCTTTCTTT.